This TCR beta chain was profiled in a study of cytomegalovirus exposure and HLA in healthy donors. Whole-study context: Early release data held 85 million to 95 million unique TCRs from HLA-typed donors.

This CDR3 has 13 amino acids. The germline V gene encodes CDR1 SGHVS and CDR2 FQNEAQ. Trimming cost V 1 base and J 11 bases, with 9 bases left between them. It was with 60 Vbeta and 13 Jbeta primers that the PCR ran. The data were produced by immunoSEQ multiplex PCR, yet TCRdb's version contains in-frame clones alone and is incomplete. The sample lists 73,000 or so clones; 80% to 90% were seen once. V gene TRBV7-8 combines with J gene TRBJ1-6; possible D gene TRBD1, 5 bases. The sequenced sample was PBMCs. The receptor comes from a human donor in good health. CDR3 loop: CASSLGGDPPLHF. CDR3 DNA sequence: TGTGCCAGCAGCTTAGGGGGGGATCCACCCCTCCACTTT.